Below are 4 T cell receptor beta chains sequenced from a single sample in a study of T cell responses to AZD1222 COVID-19 vaccine. The method was immunoSEQ multiplex PCR; TCRdb's version includes in-frame clones alone and lacks a portion of them. Of fewer than 200,000 clones listed, around nine tenths are singletons. Sequenced here: peripheral blood, sampled on day 0 of AZD1222 vaccination. The receptors originated from an adult in good health.

Written as DNA, the CDR3 is TGCGCCAGCAGCTTTACTAGCGGGAGGGCAGATACGCAGTATTTT. Its protein is CASSFTSGRADTQYF. The V call is TRBV5-1, the J call TRBJ2-3, with 13 nucleotides matching TRBD2. Germline values: CDR1 SGHRS, CDR2 YFSETQ. The V and J ends lost 2 bases and 4 bases, in that order; junction bases with no gene match: 1. The CDR3 spans 15 residues.

The chain is built from TRBV30 and TRBJ2-7, with 7 bases fitting TRBD1. There are 13 residues in the CDR3. CDR1 is GTSNPN and CDR2 is SVGIG in the germline V gene (reference sequence). The V and J ends lost 6 bases and 1 base, in that order; junction bases with no gene match: 6. The CDR3 nucleotides are TGTGCCTGCCACAGGGGCCCTTCCTACGAGCAGTACTTC. This codes for CACHRGPSYEQYF.

A single count supports this clone. This chain joins TRBV4-2 and TRBJ1-3; TRBD1 might be the D (5 bases). Trimming removed 1 base from V and 6 bases from J, with 10 bases in between. CDR1 LGHNA and CDR2 YNFKEQ come from the germline V gene. The CDR3 covers 14 residues. The CDR3 DNA reads as TGTGCCAGCAGCCAAGTCAGGGAGGAAAACACCATATATTTT. Translated: CASSQVREENTIYF.

CDR3 region: CASSLTWGNTEAFF. The CDR3 DNA reads as TGCGCCAGCAGCTTGACATGGGGGAACACTGAAGCTTTCTTT. The J gene is TRBJ1-1, the V gene TRBV5-1; D is unclear. The CDR3 has 14 amino acids. Looked up from germline, CDR1 is SGHRS and CDR2 is YFSETQ. Trimming shortened V by 1 base and J by 1 base, and 8 bases separated the two germline ends.